This T cell receptor (beta chain) was sequenced during a study of T cells in Graves' hyperthyroidism and ophthalmopathy (dated by TCRdb to the late 2010s). A note on the overall study: Peripheral blood was collected at initial diagnosis, before any treatment. To identify TCR V-J signatures that set the groups apart, the researchers used a discovery cohort of more than 95 patients, made up of 40 to 45 with Graves' ophthalmopathy and 55 to 65 with stable Graves' hyperthyroidism. Prospective prediction of ophthalmopathy was tested in an independent validation cohort of 18 to 20 hyperthyroidism patients and some 17 patients who later progressed to ophthalmopathy. The roughly 100 discovery patients were randomly split 7:3 into training and test sets. In six Graves' hyperthyroidism patients, the study also compared T-cell repertoires from thyroid tissue with T-cell repertoires from blood. After sampling, hyperthyroidism patients received methimazole starting at 30 mg daily, and ophthalmopathy patients received high-dose intravenous methylprednisolone. TCR Vbeta CDR3 sequencing of 120 to 150 peripheral blood samples (roughly 41 ophthalmopathy, 75 hyperthyroidism and approximately 17 progressor patients) is reported in the paper.

Stable Graves' hyperthyroidism was defined as no progression to ophthalmopathy during 18 months of follow-up. Hyperthyroidism patients were newly diagnosed, with disease duration under 2 months, and aged 18 to 65 years. The study excluded patients with uncontrolled infections, other autoimmune diseases, pregnancy or lactation. Clinical symptoms, serum thyroxine and TRAb, thyroid ultrasound, and orbital computed tomography formed the basis for the diagnoses. PBMCs were separated from roughly 10 ml of fresh peripheral blood using Ficoll-Paque density gradient centrifugation. Total RNA was extracted using Trizol reagent, and RNA quality was assessed on an Agilent 2100 Bioanalyzer. The TCR beta CDR3 regions were amplified from the RNA transcripts. The TCR CDR3 was subjected to a first round of RT-PCR using the HTBI primer set and the Qiagen OneStep RT-PCR kit. Libraries were constructed in a second round of multiplex PCR, after which size selection and purification were performed. Sequencing of the libraries was done on an Illumina HiSeq2000 using paired-end 100 bp reads. In the authors' own workflow: Raw data were processed with SOAPnuke, discarding reads with adapters, uncalled bases, mean Phred below 15, or no exact constant-primer or identifier match. COPE v1.2.5 was used to merge high-quality paired reads, and clonotypes were defined as unique nucleotide sequences. MiTCR v1.1 was used to align clonotypes to the IMGT TRBV, TRBD and TRBJ reference segments. The analysis was restricted to V-J combinations with a frequency above 0.0001, which together covered around 99% of the repertoires. The TCS score was defined as the ratio of F50 (clonal expansion) to E x V (chaos), calculated using BLOSUM62-based TCRdist between CDR3 peptides within each V-J. Welch's t-statistics and random forest reduced roughly 530 V-J features to roughly 13, which were used in a naive Bayes classifier (R e1071). TCRdb redid the processing of the public reads, applying fastp at Q25 and MiXCR, and retained in-frame beta chains. Entries that share a CDR3 protein sequence are merged under the most common genes and DNA. The V and J calls shown here were made by TCRdb, not taken from the authors' results. This sample is represented by a few hundred thousand distinct CDR3 sequences; 15% to 18% of them were singletons. The leading ten clones occupy 6.5% to 8% of the sample.

General conclusions and limits of the study: A 13 V-J signature model separated ophthalmopathy from stable hyperthyroidism, with approximately 87% sensitivity and 81% to 82% specificity in cross-validation and 80%/75% in testing. No statistical method was used to set the sample size in advance, and investigators knew the group allocation. In validation, the model predicted progression to ophthalmopathy a median of 6.5 months before onset, with roughly 70% sensitivity and roughly 72% specificity. Blood samples also contained most of the expanded thyroid clonotypes (frequency above 0.001), which suggests that blood repertoires may reflect thyroid immune responses.

After removal of 7 bases from V and 3 bases from J, the junction retains 21 bases not matched to a gene. The CDR3 measures 18 amino acids from cysteine to phenylalanine. Just CDR3 DNA is preserved here, 54 bases in frame from base 1. The germline V gene provides CDR1 MNHEY and CDR2 SVGEGT. This clonotype was counted at least ten times. No antigen is known for it. Per-base qualities were not stored, and no clone one base away is much larger. Recombination joined TRBV6-2 or TRBV6-3 with TRBJ2-7; TRBD1 aligns with 7 central bases. Sequenced: blood. This clonotype was obtained from a woman aged 25-40 years with Graves' hyperthyroidism. The nucleotide sequence is TGTGCCAGCACCCCGAATCGTAGGGACAGAGAAACCTACTACGAGCAGTACTTC. Translated, it gives CASTPNRRDRETYYEQYF.